This is a list of T cell receptor beta chains from one sample in a study of blood T cell repertoires in COVID-19. Assay: immunoSEQ multiplex PCR; the TCRdb copy retains only in-frame clones and omits some. The sample has 170,000 or so clones; more than 75% are singletons. Input material: PBMCs or T cells enriched from blood (not recorded which). These receptors were taken from a woman in her fifties or sixties who had recovered from COVID-19. Both conserved end residues are part of each CDR3. Fields, in order: J gene, CDR3 length, V gene, CDR3 protein.

j_call: TRBJ2-5
cdr3_length: 15
v_call: TRBV7-9
cdr3_aa: CASSLATSGRETQYF

j_call: TRBJ1-1
cdr3_length: 15
v_call: TRBV27
cdr3_aa: CASSSMTVPNTEAFF

j_call: TRBJ2-1
cdr3_length: 14
v_call: TRBV5-1
cdr3_aa: CASSLGTGGLEQFF

j_call: TRBJ2-5
cdr3_length: 15
v_call: TRBV7-2
cdr3_aa: CASSLESGGRETQYF

j_call: TRBJ1-5
cdr3_length: 15
v_call: TRBV5-1
cdr3_aa: CASSSGTGPNQPQHF

j_call: TRBJ2-5
cdr3_length: 14
v_call: TRBV3-1/TRBV3-2
cdr3_aa: CASSTRTGRETQYF

j_call: TRBJ2-7
cdr3_length: 12
v_call: TRBV28
cdr3_aa: CASRSSRDTPYF

j_call: TRBJ1-2
cdr3_length: 17
v_call: TRBV9
cdr3_aa: CASSVGSTPVSGYGYTF

j_call: TRBJ2-2
cdr3_length: 17
v_call: TRBV4-2
cdr3_aa: CASSQALGGLAPGELFF

j_call: TRBJ1-6
cdr3_length: 18
v_call: TRBV5-6
cdr3_aa: CASSFDRGRVSYNSPLHF

j_call: TRBJ1-1
cdr3_length: 16
v_call: TRBV19
cdr3_aa: CASSTVKRDVNTEAFF

j_call: TRBJ1-1
cdr3_length: 13
v_call: TRBV14
cdr3_aa: CASSSDSFTEAFF